The rows below give T cell receptor beta chains drawn from one sample of a study of Ad26.COV2.S vaccination and SARS-CoV-2 variants. The assay was immunoSEQ multiplex PCR, and TCRdb's table has in-frame clones only and misses some. Of a few hundred thousand clones in the sample, approximately 90% were seen once. Sequences were derived from peripheral blood, sampled in a trial of Ad26.COV2.S vaccine versus placebo. These receptors were taken from a person aged 18 to 65 who received the Ad26.COV2.S COVID-19 vaccine or a placebo. CDR3s include the opening cysteine and the closing phenylalanine or tryptophan. The D gene is left open where the match is weak. Size is stated for part of the rows, as once, few or many counts, or as a class when the clone is expanded.

-	TRBV10-1	-	TRBJ2-2	TGCGCCAGCAGTGTCCACTCGGATAACACCGGGGAGCTGTTTTTT	CASSVHSDNTGELFF
-	TRBV11-3	-	TRBJ2-1	TGTGCCAGCAGCCCGGGGACTCTCTACAATGAGCAGTTCTTC	CASSPGTLYNEQFF
TRBD2	TRBV28	-	TRBJ2-7	TGTGCCAGCACCCCCGGGGGGGTCCCCTACGAGCAGTACTTC	CASTPGGVPYEQYF
TRBD2	TRBV18	-	TRBJ2-7	TGTGCCAGCTCACCACCGACCCGGGGGGGCCTCGAGCAGTACTTC	CASSPPTRGGLEQYF
-	TRBV7-2	-	TRBJ2-1	TGTGCCAGCAGCTTAGTGCAGGGTAAGGGCAATGAGCAGTTCTTC	CASSLVQGKGNEQFF
TRBD1	TRBV7-9	-	TRBJ1-1	TGTGCCAGCAGCTTAGGTCCAGGGGGGAACACTGAAGCTTTCTTT	CASSLGPGGNTEAFF
-	TRBV11-2	-	TRBJ1-1	TGTGCCAGCAGCCCCAGCGTAGGGCCAGACACTGAAGCTTTCTTT	CASSPSVGPDTEAFF
-	TRBV5-1	-	TRBJ1-3	TGCGCCAGCAGCTCCGACCCTGTCCGGGAAAGAGGAAACACCATATATTTT	CASSSDPVRERGNTIYF
-	TRBV7-2	-	TRBJ1-5	TGTGCCAGCAGCGGTCTGATTGGTAGCAATCAGCCCCAGCATTTT	CASSGLIGSNQPQHF
-	TRBV18	-	TRBJ2-5	TGTGCCAGCTCACCACCCTCTGAGGAGACCCAGTACTTC	CASSPPSEETQYF
-	TRBV24-1	once	TRBJ2-2	TGTGCCACCAGGGGGCGGACAGAGAACACCGGGGAGCTGTTTTTT	CATRGRTENTGELFF
-	TRBV7-9	-	TRBJ2-4	TGTGCCAGCAGAGGCACTGGTAACATTCAGTACTTC	CASRGTGNIQYF
-	TRBV6-5	-	TRBJ1-1	TGTGCCAGCAGCCTCGACAGAATGAACACTGAAGCTTTCTTT	CASSLDRMNTEAFF
-	TRBV7-2	-	TRBJ2-5	TGTGCCAGCAGCCGGTCTAGTGGCCGATCCGAAGAGACCCAGTACTTC	CASSRSSGRSEETQYF
-	TRBV5-6	-	TRBJ2-7	TGTGCCAGCAGCTTGGGACGCCAGCAGTACTTC	CASSLGRQQYF
TRBD1	TRBV7-6	-	TRBJ2-2	TGTGCCAGCAGCTTGACAGGGGTCACCGGGGAGCTGTTTTTT	CASSLTGVTGELFF
-	TRBV19	-	TRBJ2-7	TGTGCCAGTAGTATTAGGGACACTTCCTACGAGCAGTACTTC	CASSIRDTSYEQYF
-	TRBV11-2	-	TRBJ2-7	TGTGCCAGCAGCTTAGGAATATGGGAGCAGTACTTC	CASSLGIWEQYF
-	TRBV5-6	-	TRBJ2-2	TGTGCCAGCAGCGGGGAACCCACCGGGGAGCTGTTTTTT	CASSGEPTGELFF
-	TRBV6-5	once	TRBJ1-1	TGTGCCAGCAGTCGCCAGGGGGAAGCTTTCTTT	CASSRQGEAFF
-	TRBV6-6	-	TRBJ1-4	TGTGCCAGCAGTTACTCGCCAGGAGTAAATGAAAAACTGTTTTTT	CASSYSPGVNEKLFF
-	TRBV4-3	-	TRBJ2-1	TGCGCCAGCAGTCGTCGTCGGGATGAGCAGTTCTTC	CASSRRRDEQFF
-	TRBV29-1	-	TRBJ2-5	TGCAGCGTTGATCTCGGGCGGGCGTCAGAGACCCAGTACTTC	CSVDLGRASETQYF
-	TRBV20-1	-	TRBJ1-1	TGCAGTGCATCGTGGACCACTGAAGCTTTCTTT	CSASWTTEAFF
TRBD2	TRBV3-1/TRBV3-2	-	TRBJ2-3	TGTGCCAGCAAGGGCAGCGGGGGGGCCTGGACAGATACGCAGTATTTT	CASKGSGGAWTDTQYF
-	TRBV4-1	-	TRBJ2-3	TGCGCCAGCAGCCAGGCCAGGGCAGATACGCAGTATTTT	CASSQARADTQYF
-	TRBV3-1/TRBV3-2	-	TRBJ2-7	TGTGCCAGCAGCCCGGTGGGGGGTAGGTCCTACGAGCAGTACTTC	CASSPVGGRSYEQYF
-	TRBV9	-	TRBJ2-3	TGTGCCAGCAGCGAGCCCGGGGCAGGGCGGGCCCCGGGGGGCACAGATACGCAGTATTTT	CASSEPGAGRAPGGTDTQYF
-	TRBV12-5	-	TRBJ2-1	TGTGCTAGTGGTTTGGCGAGGGCGGGGAGCGGATTTGAGCAGTTCTTC	CASGLARAGSGFEQFF
TRBD1	TRBV11-3	-	TRBJ2-5	TGTGCCAGCAGCCAAGGGACAGGGGGCCACCAAGAGACCCAGTACTTC	CASSQGTGGHQETQYF
-	TRBV28	-	TRBJ1-2	TGTGCCAGCACCTACACAGGGTACGGCTACACCTTC	CASTYTGYGYTF
-	TRBV10-3	-	TRBJ2-2	TGTGCCATCAGACCGGGACCGAACACCGGGGAGCTGTTTTTT	CAIRPGPNTGELFF
-	TRBV4-3	once	TRBJ1-3	TGCGCCAGCAGCCAACGATGGGAGACCGGAAACACCATATATTTT	CASSQRWETGNTIYF
-	TRBV24-1	-	TRBJ2-3	TGTGCCACCAGTGATTTCAGGGGCGCCGCCGACTACCGCACAGATACGCAGTATTTT	CATSDFRGAADYRTDTQYF
TRBD1	TRBV19	-	TRBJ2-2	TGTGCCAGTAGTACGACAGGGGGCGAAGAGCTGTTTTTT	CASSTTGGEELFF
TRBD2	TRBV7-2	-	TRBJ2-3	TGTGCCAGCAGCTCCCGGGGAGCGGGGCGCACAGATACGCAGTATTTT	CASSSRGAGRTDTQYF
-	TRBV12-3/TRBV12-4	-	TRBJ1-2	TGTGCCAGCAGTCGACAGGCCATGGGAGGCTACACCTTC	CASSRQAMGGYTF
-	TRBV6-5	-	TRBJ1-1	TGTGCCAGCAGTTACCAGGCCCCGAGTGGGCTTGGGGCTTTCTTT	CASSYQAPSGLGAFF
-	TRBV12-3/TRBV12-4	-	TRBJ1-6	TGTGCCAGCAGTTTCGAGAATTCACCCCTCCACTTT	CASSFENSPLHF
-	TRBV7-2	-	TRBJ2-5	TGTGCCAGCAGCTTAGGGACACTCGGTATCAAGACCCAGTACTTC	CASSLGTLGIKTQYF
-	TRBV4-3	-	TRBJ1-2	TGCGCCAGCAGCCAAGATCCGGGTTTGGGCTACACCTTC	CASSQDPGLGYTF
TRBD1	TRBV5-5	-	TRBJ2-7	TGTGCCAGCAGCAGTTGGACAGGGGGCTCCAACGAGCAGTACTTC	CASSSWTGGSNEQYF
-	TRBV4-2	-	TRBJ2-7	TGTGCCAGCAGCCAAGGTAACAAGGCCTACGAGCAGTACTTC	CASSQGNKAYEQYF
-	TRBV20-1	once	TRBJ2-3	TGCAGTGCTTGGAGTCGTGATACGCAGTATTTT	CSAWSRDTQYF
TRBD1	TRBV7-6	-	TRBJ2-3	TGTGCCAGCAGCCAGAGCCGGGACAGGGGTGGAGATACGCAGTATTTT	CASSQSRDRGGDTQYF
TRBD1	TRBV29-1	-	TRBJ1-2	TGCAGCGTTGATGGGGGACAGGCGCATAACTATGGCTACACCTTC	CSVDGGQAHNYGYTF
-	TRBV28	-	TRBJ2-3	TGTGCCAGCATGACGGGTACAGATACGCAGTATTTT	CASMTGTDTQYF
-	TRBV7-8	once	TRBJ2-3	TGTGCCAGCAGCCAACCCGCAGTCACAGATACGCAGTATTTT	CASSQPAVTDTQYF
-	TRBV4-3	once	TRBJ2-1	TGCGCCAGCAGCCAAGATAGCGAGGTAAATGAGCAGTTCTTC	CASSQDSEVNEQFF
TRBD1	TRBV18	-	TRBJ1-2	TGTGCCAGCTCACCCCGGGACAGCTATGGCTACACCTTC	CASSPRDSYGYTF
TRBD2	TRBV7-3	-	TRBJ2-3	TGTGCCAGCAGCTTAAGCACTAGCGGGGGGTTAGATACGCAGTATTTT	CASSLSTSGGLDTQYF
-	TRBV7-6	-	TRBJ1-1	TGTGCCAGCAGCGACCCTACAGAGACACCGAACACTGAAGCTTTCTTT	CASSDPTETPNTEAFF
TRBD1	TRBV10-3	-	TRBJ1-6	TGTGCCATCAGGGGACAGATCAGCTCCTATAATTCACCCCTCCACTTT	CAIRGQISSYNSPLHF